One and the same sample provided the 9 T cell receptor beta chains below, sequenced in a study of blood T cell repertoires in COVID-19. Measured with immunoSEQ multiplex PCR; TCRdb has only the in-frame clones, and not every one. The sample records around 130,000 clones, roughly nine tenths being singletons. Sequencing was done on a sample of peripheral blood. The receptor source for this set is a man in his 70s with active or convalescent COVID-19.

The V gene is TRBV2, the J gene TRBJ1-6, with no clear D. The CDR3 spans 15 residues. V was trimmed by 3 bases and J by 4 bases, leaving 10 bases between them. Germline CDR1 is SNHLY and CDR2 is FYNNEI. CDR3: CASSEGSAYNSPLHF. In DNA form, the CDR3 reads TGTGCCAGCAGTGAGGGCAGTGCATATAATTCACCCCTCCACTTT.

The chain couples TRBV3-1 (or the pseudogene TRBV3-2) to TRBJ2-7; possibly TRBD1 for D (5 bases). This CDR3 has 15 residues. CDR1 and CDR2 (germline): LGHDT, YNNKEL (reference sequence). Trimming took off 2 bases at V and 2 bases at J, with 13 bases between the two ends. This CDR3 is CASSQTGRVTYEQYF. CDR3 DNA sequence: TGTGCCAGCAGCCAAACAGGACGGGTAACCTACGAGCAGTACTTC.

This clone was counted once. The chain links TRBV12-3 or TRBV12-4 to TRBJ1-2; D gene ambiguous. V was clipped by 2 bases and J by 5 bases, with 6 bases between them. The CDR3 has 12 residues. CDR3 loop: CASSLTQYGYTF. CDR3 coding DNA: TGTGCCAGCAGTTTAACCCAGTATGGCTACACCTTC.

In regard to this clone: This specimen includes other DNA sequences encoding the same CDR3. The chain uses TRBV5-6 and TRBJ1-6; the D is unclear. V dropped 0 bases and J dropped 4 bases, with 5 bases sitting between them. The germline V gene encodes CDR1 SGHDT and CDR2 YYEEEE. The CDR3 is made up of 14 amino acids. The CDR3 here is CASSLAGYNSPLHF. The CDR3 DNA is TGTGCCAGCAGCTTGGCGGGTTATAATTCACCCCTCCACTTT.

The chain links TRBV24-1 to TRBJ2-3; 7 nucleotides line up with TRBD2. Germline V lookup: CDR1 KGHDR, CDR2 SFDVKD. This CDR3 is built from 15 residues. The V and J ends lost 3 bases and 4 bases, in that order; junction bases with no gene match: 6. The CDR3: CATSDRGEGSDTQYF. The CDR3 region has the DNA TGTGCCACCAGTGATCGGGGGGAGGGTTCAGATACGCAGTATTTT.

V and J are TRBV7-9 and TRBJ2-5; 8 bases are a match to TRBD2. The CDR3 spans 16 residues. Germline V lookup: CDR1 SEHNR, CDR2 FQNEAQ (reference sequence). The V gene end was trimmed by 1 base and the J gene end by 1 base; junction bases not matched to a gene: 5. CDR3 region: CASSLVPSGSQETQYF. The CDR3 nucleotides are TGTGCCAGCAGCTTAGTTCCAAGCGGGAGCCAAGAGACCCAGTACTTC.

This chain connects TRBV18 to TRBJ2-5, with 11 bases identical to TRBD1. V lost 3 bases to trimming and J lost 1 base; unmatched junction nucleotides: 13. The CDR3 extends over 19 amino acids. Germline assignment: CDR1 KGHSH and CDR2 LQKENI. The CDR3 is CASSPRRDRGASGQETQYF. The CDR3 nucleotides are TGTGCCAGCTCACCCCGCCGGGACAGGGGGGCTAGCGGCCAAGAGACCCAGTACTTC.

The V and J genes are TRBV7-9 and TRBJ2-1; a weak D match, TRBD2 (5 bases). CDR3 length equals 11 residues. Trimming pared 10 bases from V and 8 bases from J, leaving 12 bases between. The V gene's germline CDR1 is SEHNR and CDR2 FQNEAQ (reference sequence). The CDR3, as DNA: TGTGCCATAGAGGGAGAATATGAGCAGTTCTTC. As protein: CAIEGEYEQFF.

The chain recombines TRBV10-2 with TRBJ1-1; D may be TRBD1 (5 bases). The ends were cut back, 3 bases at V and 1 base at J, with 9 bases in the middle. Germline assignment: CDR1 WSHSY and CDR2 SAAADI. This CDR3 is built from 14 residues. This CDR3 reads CASSDFQGNTEAFF. The DNA for the CDR3 is TGCGCCAGCAGTGATTTCCAGGGGAACACTGAAGCTTTCTTT.